The T cell receptor beta chain under discussion was sequenced for a study of T cell repertoires in cytomegalovirus infection. For the study at large: An indication of both CMV infection and matching HLA type came from public TCR beta signatures. Findings and limits, study-wide: Across the ex vivo response, the dominant clonotypes were HLA-C-restricted CMV-specific TCR beta clonotypes.

Only a few counts were recorded for this clonotype. Its antigen remains unknown. From the reads, TCRdb called clonotypes with MiXCR, one entry per CDR3 protein. Of 100,000 to 150,000 distinct CDR3 sequences listed, roughly a third are singletons. CDR3 length: 15 amino acids. Germline lookup yields CDR1 MNHEY and CDR2 SMNVEV (reference sequence). V lost 3 bases and J lost 9; bases outside the gene matches: 9. The V and J genes are TRBV27 and TRBJ2-1; TRBD2 matches at 9 bases. The source was CD8+ T cells from cultured PBMCs, collected from culture after CMV antigen stimulation. The receptor comes from a human donor in good health (CMV status not recorded). Some clones in this sample may be carry-over from other donors' samples. The DNA for the CDR3 is TGTGCCAGCAGTTTGAGGGCGGGGGGGCCCGGTGAGCAGTTCTTC. The encoded protein is CASSLRAGGPGEQFF.